The clone carrying this T cell receptor beta chain was recorded a few times. Its antigen remains unidentified. The data belong to a study of beta chain features in type 1 diabetes. The CDR3 contains 13 residues. The V gene lost 2 bases and the J gene lost 4 bases, with 12 bases spanning the gap. Germline V CDR1 and CDR2: GTSNPN, SVGIG (reference sequence). TCRB transcripts that were expressed got sequenced, as all of the isolated RNA had been reverse transcribed. Profiled with immunoSEQ multiplex PCR; TCRdb holds only in-frame clones, not every one. This table holds about 350,000 clones, 20% found once. Study results and caveats: More deletions and fewer insertions at VDJ junctions were seen in type 1 diabetes patients.

The sequencing input was naive CD4+ T cells from blood. The receptor's source is a woman between 18 and 30 years old in good health. The chain carries TRBV30 and TRBJ2-7; tentatively, D is TRBD1 (5 bases). The CDR3 DNA sequence: TGTGCCTGGAGTTCTGGCAGGGCATACGAGCAGTACTTC. The encoded protein is CAWSSGRAYEQYF.